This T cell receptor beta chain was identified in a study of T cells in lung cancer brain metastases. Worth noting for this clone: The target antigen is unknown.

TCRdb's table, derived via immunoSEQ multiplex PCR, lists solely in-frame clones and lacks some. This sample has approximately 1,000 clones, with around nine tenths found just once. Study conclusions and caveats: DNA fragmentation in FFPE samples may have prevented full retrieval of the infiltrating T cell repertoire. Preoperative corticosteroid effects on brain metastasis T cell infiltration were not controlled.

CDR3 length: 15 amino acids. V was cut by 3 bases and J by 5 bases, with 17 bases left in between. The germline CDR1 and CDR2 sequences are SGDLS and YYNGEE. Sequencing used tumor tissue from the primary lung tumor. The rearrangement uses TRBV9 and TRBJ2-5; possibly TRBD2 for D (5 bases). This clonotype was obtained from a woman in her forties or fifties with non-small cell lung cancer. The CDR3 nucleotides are TGTGCCAGCAGCGCTTTTCCCCAGGAGGAGGAGACCCAGTACTTC. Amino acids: CASSAFPQEEETQYF.